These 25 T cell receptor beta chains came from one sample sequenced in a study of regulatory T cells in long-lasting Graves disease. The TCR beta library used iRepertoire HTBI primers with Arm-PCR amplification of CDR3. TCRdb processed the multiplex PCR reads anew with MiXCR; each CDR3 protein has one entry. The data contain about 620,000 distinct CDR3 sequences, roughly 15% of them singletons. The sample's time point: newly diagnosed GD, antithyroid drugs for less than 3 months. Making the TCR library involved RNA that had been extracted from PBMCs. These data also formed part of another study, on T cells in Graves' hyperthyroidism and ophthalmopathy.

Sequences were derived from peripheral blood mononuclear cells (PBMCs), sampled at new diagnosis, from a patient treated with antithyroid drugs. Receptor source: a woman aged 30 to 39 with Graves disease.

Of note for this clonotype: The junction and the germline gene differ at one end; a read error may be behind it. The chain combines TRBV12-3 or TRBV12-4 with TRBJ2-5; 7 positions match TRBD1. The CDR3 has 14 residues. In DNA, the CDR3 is TGTGCCAGCAGCTTAGGGGGACAGCAAGAGACCCAGTACTTC. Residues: CASSLGGQQETQYF.

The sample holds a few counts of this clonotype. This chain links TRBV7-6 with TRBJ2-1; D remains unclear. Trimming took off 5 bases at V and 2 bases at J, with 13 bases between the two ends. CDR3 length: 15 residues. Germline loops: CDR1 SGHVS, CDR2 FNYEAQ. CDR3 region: CASSTTFGTYNEQFF. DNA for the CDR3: TGTGCCAGCAGCACGACCTTCGGCACCTACAATGAGCAGTTCTTC.

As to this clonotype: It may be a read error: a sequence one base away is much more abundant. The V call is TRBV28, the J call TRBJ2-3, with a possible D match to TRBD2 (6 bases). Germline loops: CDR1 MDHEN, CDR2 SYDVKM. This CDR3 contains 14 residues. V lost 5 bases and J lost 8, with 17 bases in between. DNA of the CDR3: TGTGCCAGCAGTCTTGGCCCCCGGGGAGGTACGCAGTATTTT. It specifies CASSLGPRGGTQYF.

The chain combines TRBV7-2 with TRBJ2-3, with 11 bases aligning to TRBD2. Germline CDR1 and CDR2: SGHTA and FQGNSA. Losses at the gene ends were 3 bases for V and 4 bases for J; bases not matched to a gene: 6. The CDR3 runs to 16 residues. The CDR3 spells CASSLSTSGTPDTQYF. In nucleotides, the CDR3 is TGTGCCAGCAGCTTGTCGACTAGCGGGACCCCAGATACGCAGTATTTT.

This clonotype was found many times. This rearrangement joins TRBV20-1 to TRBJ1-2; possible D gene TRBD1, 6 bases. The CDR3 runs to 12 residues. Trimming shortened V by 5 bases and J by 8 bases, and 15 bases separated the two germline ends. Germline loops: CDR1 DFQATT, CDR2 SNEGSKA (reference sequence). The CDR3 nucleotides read TGCAGTGCTGTCCTCGGGGGGGGCGGCTACACCTTC. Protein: CSAVLGGGGYTF.

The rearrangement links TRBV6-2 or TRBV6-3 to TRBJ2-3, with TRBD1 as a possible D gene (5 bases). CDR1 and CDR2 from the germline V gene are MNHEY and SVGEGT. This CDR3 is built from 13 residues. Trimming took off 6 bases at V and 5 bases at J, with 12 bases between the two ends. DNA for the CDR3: TGTGCCAGCAGGAAACTGGGGCAAGATACGCAGTATTTT. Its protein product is CASRKLGQDTQYF.

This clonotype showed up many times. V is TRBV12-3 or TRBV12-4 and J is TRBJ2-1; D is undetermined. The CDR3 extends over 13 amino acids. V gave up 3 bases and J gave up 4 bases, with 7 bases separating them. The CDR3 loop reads CASSFSQYNEQFF. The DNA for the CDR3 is TGTGCCAGCAGTTTCAGCCAATACAATGAGCAGTTCTTC.

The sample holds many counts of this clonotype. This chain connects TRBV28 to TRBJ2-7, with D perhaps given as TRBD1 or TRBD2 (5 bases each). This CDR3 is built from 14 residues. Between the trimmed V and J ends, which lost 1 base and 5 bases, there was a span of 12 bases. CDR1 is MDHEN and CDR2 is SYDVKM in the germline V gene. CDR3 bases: TGTGCCAGCAGTTTATCGGGGACGGACCACGAGCAGTACTTC. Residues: CASSLSGTDHEQYF.

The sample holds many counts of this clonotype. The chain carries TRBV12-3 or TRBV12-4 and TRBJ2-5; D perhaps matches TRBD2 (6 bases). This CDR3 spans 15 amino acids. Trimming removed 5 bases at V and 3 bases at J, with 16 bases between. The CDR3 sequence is CASSVGRDGKETQYF. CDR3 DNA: TGTGCCAGCAGTGTCGGGCGGGATGGGAAAGAGACCCAGTACTTC.

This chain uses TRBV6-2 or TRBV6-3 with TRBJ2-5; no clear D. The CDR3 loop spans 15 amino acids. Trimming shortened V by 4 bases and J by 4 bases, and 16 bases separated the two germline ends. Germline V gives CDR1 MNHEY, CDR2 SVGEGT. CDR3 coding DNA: TGTGCCAGCAGTTGGGGTGGAGATTTACCAGAGACCCAGTACTTC. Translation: CASSWGGDLPETQYF.

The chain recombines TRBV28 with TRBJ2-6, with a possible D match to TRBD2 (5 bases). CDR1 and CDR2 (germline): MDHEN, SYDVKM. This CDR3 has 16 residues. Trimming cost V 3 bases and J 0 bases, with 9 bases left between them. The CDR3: CASSFGESSGANVLTF. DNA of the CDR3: TGTGCCAGCAGTTTCGGGGAAAGCTCTGGGGCCAACGTCCTGACTTTC.

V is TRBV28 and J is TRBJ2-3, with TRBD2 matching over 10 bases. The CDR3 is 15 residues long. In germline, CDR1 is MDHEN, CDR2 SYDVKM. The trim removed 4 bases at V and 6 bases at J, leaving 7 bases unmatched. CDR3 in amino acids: CASSSEREGRDTQYF. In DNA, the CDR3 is TGTGCCAGCAGTTCAGAGCGGGAGGGTAGGGATACGCAGTATTTT.

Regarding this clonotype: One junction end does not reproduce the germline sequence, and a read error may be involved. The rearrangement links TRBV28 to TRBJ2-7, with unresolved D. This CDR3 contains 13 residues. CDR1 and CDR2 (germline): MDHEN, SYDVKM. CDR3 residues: CASSSRHSHEQYF. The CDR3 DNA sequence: TGTGCCAGCAGTTCCCGCCACTCCCACGAGCAGTACTTC.

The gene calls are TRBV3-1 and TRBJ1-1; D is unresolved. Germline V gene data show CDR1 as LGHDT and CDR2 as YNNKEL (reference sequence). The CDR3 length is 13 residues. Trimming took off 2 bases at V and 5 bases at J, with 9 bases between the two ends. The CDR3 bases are TGTGCCAGCAGCCAACGGTCCGGGACTGAAGCTTTCTTT. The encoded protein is CASSQRSGTEAFF.

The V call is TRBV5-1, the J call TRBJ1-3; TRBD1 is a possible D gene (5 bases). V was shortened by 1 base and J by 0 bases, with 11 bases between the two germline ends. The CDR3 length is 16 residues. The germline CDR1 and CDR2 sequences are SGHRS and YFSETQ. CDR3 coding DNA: TGCGCCAGCAGCTTGCAGGGAAGCGGCTCTGGAAACACCATATATTTT. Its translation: CASSLQGSGSGNTIYF. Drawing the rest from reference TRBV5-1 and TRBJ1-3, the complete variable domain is KAGVTQTPRYLIKTRGQQVTLSCSPISGHRSVSWYQQTPGQGLQFLFEYFSETQRNKGNFPGRFSGRQFSNSRSEMNVSTLELGDSALYLCASSLQGSGSGNTIYFGEGSWLTVV.

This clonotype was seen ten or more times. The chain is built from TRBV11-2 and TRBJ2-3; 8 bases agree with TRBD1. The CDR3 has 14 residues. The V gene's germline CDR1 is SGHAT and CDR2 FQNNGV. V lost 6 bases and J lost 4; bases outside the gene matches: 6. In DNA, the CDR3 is TGTGCCAGCAGGGGCAGGGGGCTGTCAGATACGCAGTATTTT. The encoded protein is CASRGRGLSDTQYF. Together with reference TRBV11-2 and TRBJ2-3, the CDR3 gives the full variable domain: EAGVAQSPRYKIIEKRQSVAFWCNPISGHATLYWYQQILGQGPKLLIQFQNNGVVDDSQLPKDRFSAERLKGVDSTLKIQPAKLEDSAVYLCASRGRGLSDTQYFGPGTRLTVL.

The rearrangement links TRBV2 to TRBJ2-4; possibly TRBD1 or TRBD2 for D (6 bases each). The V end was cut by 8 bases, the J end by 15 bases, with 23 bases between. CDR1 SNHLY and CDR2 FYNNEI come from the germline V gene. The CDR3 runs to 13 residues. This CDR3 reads CASRGGGRARGYF. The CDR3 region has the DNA TGTGCCAGCCGTGGAGGGGGTAGAGCCCGCGGGTACTTC.

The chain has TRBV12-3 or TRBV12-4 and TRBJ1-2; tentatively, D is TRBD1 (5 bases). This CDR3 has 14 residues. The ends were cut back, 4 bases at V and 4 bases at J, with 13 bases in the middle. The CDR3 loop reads CASSSPPDSYGYTF. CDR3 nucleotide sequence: TGTGCCAGCAGTTCACCCCCAGACAGCTATGGCTACACCTTC.

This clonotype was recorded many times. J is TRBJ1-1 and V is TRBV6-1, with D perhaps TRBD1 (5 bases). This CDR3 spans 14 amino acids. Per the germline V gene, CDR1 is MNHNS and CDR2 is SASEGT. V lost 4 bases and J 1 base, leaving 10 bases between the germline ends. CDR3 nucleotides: TGTGCCAGCAGTGCGCAGGGAGAGAACACTGAAGCTTTCTTT. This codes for CASSAQGENTEAFF.

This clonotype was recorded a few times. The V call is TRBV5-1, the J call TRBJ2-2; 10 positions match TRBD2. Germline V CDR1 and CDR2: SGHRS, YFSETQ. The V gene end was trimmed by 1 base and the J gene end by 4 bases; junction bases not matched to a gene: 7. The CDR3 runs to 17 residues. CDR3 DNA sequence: TGCGCCAGCAGCTTGACCCTAGCGGGAGTCAGCACCGGGGAGCTGTTTTTT. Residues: CASSLTLAGVSTGELFF.

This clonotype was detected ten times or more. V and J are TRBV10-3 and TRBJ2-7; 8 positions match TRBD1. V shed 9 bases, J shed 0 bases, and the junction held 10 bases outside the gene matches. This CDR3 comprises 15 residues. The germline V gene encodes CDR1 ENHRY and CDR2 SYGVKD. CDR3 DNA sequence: TGTGCCATTAAGGTCGGGACAGGATTCTCCTACGAGCAGTACTTC. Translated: CAIKVGTGFSYEQYF.

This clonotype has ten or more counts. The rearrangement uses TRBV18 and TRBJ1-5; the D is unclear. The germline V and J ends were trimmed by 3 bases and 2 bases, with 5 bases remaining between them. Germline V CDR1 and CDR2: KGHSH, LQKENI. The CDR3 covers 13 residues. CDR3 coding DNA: TGTGCCAGCTCACCTACTGGCAATCAGCCCCAGCATTTT. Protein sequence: CASSPTGNQPQHF.

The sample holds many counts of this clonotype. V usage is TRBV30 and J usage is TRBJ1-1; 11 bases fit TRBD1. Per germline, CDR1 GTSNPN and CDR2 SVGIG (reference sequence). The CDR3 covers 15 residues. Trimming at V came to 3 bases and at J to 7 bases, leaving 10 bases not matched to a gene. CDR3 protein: CAWSRRTGGLREAFF. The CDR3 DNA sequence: TGTGCCTGGAGCCGTAGGACAGGGGGCCTTCGTGAAGCTTTCTTT. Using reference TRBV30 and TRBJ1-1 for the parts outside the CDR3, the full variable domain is SQTIHQWPATLVQPVGSPLSLECTVEGTSNPNLYWYRQAAGRGLQLLFYSVGIGQISSEVPQNLSASRPQDRQFILSSKKLLLSDSGFYLCAWSRRTGGLREAFFGQGTRLTVV.

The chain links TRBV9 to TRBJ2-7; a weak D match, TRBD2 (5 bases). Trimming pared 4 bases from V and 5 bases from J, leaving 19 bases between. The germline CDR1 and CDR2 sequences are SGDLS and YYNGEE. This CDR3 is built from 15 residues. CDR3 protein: CASSPRMGSRNEQYF. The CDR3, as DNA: TGTGCCAGCAGCCCCAGGATGGGGAGTCGGAACGAGCAGTACTTC.

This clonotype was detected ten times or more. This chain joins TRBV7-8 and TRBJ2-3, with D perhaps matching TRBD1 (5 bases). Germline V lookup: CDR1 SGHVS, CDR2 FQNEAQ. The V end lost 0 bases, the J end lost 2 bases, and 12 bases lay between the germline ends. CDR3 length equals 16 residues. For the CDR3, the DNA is TGTGCCAGCAGCTTAGCGCAGGGAACAATCACAGATACGCAGTATTTT. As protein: CASSLAQGTITDTQYF.